This is a list of T cell receptor beta chains from one sample in a study of neurological immune-mediated disorders. In TCRdb, the 5' RACE reads were re-called with MiXCR into one record per CDR3 protein. The repertoire holds 50,000 or so distinct CDR3 sequences, with roughly 26% as singletons. Sequenced sample: PBMCs. These receptors were collected from an older woman in good health. Both conserved end residues are trimmed from each CDR3. The order of the fields is J gene, V gene, CDR3 protein.

>TRBJ2-7|TRBV5-5
ASSLSARGTLVYEQY
>TRBJ2-1|TRBV5-1
ASSSGLAGVNEQF
>TRBJ2-7|TRBV2
ASGGELAGTYEQY
>TRBJ2-7|TRBV5-1
ASSLEGGSIDEQY
>TRBJ2-7|TRBV29-1
SVRPNSYEQY
>TRBJ1-1|TRBV5-1
ASSLRAGNTEAF
>TRBJ1-1|TRBV27
ASRRGGMEAF
>TRBJ1-2|TRBV7-2
ASSSQGTSYGYT
>TRBJ2-1|TRBV5-1
ASSLAGLGVVEEQF
>TRBJ1-2|TRBV3-1
ASSQGGRSNYGYT
>TRBJ1-1|TRBV20-1
SARDSRGGTEAF
>TRBJ2-3|TRBV9
ASSVSAGTDTQY
>TRBJ1-2|TRBV12-3/TRBV12-4
ASSLGGGYGYT
>TRBJ2-3|TRBV10-3
AIATDGDTQY
>TRBJ1-1|TRBV7-7
ASSLARGSEAF
>TRBJ2-2|TRBV6-5
ASSYQTGANTGELF
>TRBJ2-1|TRBV3-1
ASSQLWCDNEQF
>TRBJ2-5|TRBV9
ASSVSPQETQY
>TRBJ2-2|TRBV7-9
ASSPSGNFLSGELF
>TRBJ2-7|TRBV3-1
ASSSEGAGGTPYEQY
>TRBJ2-5|TRBV7-9
ASSLPHMETQY
>TRBJ2-1|TRBV2
ASSSRGDRVLNEQF
>TRBJ2-7|TRBV7-2
ASSLLPSSGTEQY
>TRBJ1-6|TRBV5-6
ASSLSFNNSPLH
>TRBJ2-7|TRBV5-1
ASSLDPGLYGQY
>TRBJ2-1|TRBV5-1
ASSLRGTSGDNEQF
>TRBJ2-3|TRBV7-2
ASSPNAQY
>TRBJ2-7|TRBV20-1
SRVLGSEQY
>TRBJ2-2|TRBV7-9
ASSVGSSAWDTGELF
>TRBJ2-6|TRBV5-1
ASSLAAGTGANVLT
>TRBJ2-1|TRBV20-1
SATDRNNEQF
>TRBJ1-2|TRBV28
ASSDRGYGYT
>TRBJ2-1|TRBV5-1
ASSLDDYNEQF
>TRBJ1-1|TRBV5-1
ASSTEQGGGTEAF
>TRBJ2-2|TRBV24-1
ATSDYGGSHAGELF
>TRBJ2-5|TRBV4-3
ASSQVRGQTQY
>TRBJ1-4|TRBV19
ASSIGGGDEKLF
>TRBJ2-1|TRBV7-2
ASSQAGVGNEQF
>TRBJ2-5|TRBV7-2
ASSPGLAAAQY
>TRBJ1-1|TRBV7-9
ASSSGGAEAF
>TRBJ2-2|TRBV5-1
ASSLLNTGELF
>TRBJ1-2|TRBV5-5
ASSSNLDYGYT
>TRBJ2-5|TRBV7-2
ASSLSGTGETQY
>TRBJ2-3|TRBV24-1
APAGSWGQGLSDTQY
>TRBJ1-1|TRBV5-1
ASSLVPNTEAF
>TRBJ1-3|TRBV6-5
ASSYSTDPFRTIY
>TRBJ1-1|TRBV12-3/TRBV12-4
ASSHTRKGPEAF
>TRBJ2-5|TRBV7-2
ASSLGDYTGETQY
>TRBJ2-1|TRBV20-1
SARDRKNNEQF
>TRBJ2-6|TRBV6-1
ASSEYGGAGANVLT
>TRBJ2-1|TRBV7-3
ASSLRGNEQF